This TCR beta chain was captured by sequencing in a study of OX40 agonist ivuxolimab in advanced cancers. V lost 3 bases to trimming and J lost 6 bases, with 10 bases between them. Germline CDR1 is SGHNT and CDR2 is YENEEA. The CDR3 is 13 amino acids. TCRdb keeps only in-frame clones here, not all; method: immunoSEQ multiplex PCR. The data hold 70,000 to 90,000 clones, with more than 90% observed a single time. Study-level findings and limits: Compared with CD4+, CD8+ T cells on average had more expanded clones.

As to this clone: Its specificity is unknown.

The receptor's source is an adult with an advanced solid tumor such as melanoma, head and neck, liver or kidney cancer. Sequences were derived from CD4+ or CD8+ T cells sorted from blood, sampled in a trial of the OX40 agonist ivuxolimab. The chain uses TRBV11-3 and TRBJ2-3; the D is unclear. In nucleotides, the CDR3 is TGTGCCAGCAGCTTCAGGCCTGGGGATACGCAGTATTTT. Its protein is CASSFRPGDTQYF.